This T cell receptor beta chain was documented in a study of shared clonotypes between healthy human individuals. Study-level background: Each donor's CD8 memory used one plate, CD8 naive two, each CD4 subset three.

Trimming took 6 bases from V and 3 from J; bases not matched to a gene: 7. The length of the CDR3 is 15 residues. Germline lookup yields CDR1 MDHEN and CDR2 SYDVKM. Only in-frame clones appear in the TCRdb table, and some are missing; sequencing was by immunoSEQ multiplex PCR. The repertoire consists of about 2.4 million clones, with roughly 93% occurring once and the leading ten covering about 0.39%. The chain joins TRBV28 to TRBJ2-7; 11 nucleotides align to TRBD2. The receptor comes from a man younger than 35 in good health. Some clones in this sample may be carry-over from other donors' samples. Sequenced: naive CD4+ T cells from PBMCs. Indicated subset: CD45RA+ positively selected. The CDR3 sequence: CASRTLAGALYEQYF. The CDR3 DNA reads TGTGCCAGCAGAACACTAGCGGGGGCCCTCTACGAGCAGTACTTC.